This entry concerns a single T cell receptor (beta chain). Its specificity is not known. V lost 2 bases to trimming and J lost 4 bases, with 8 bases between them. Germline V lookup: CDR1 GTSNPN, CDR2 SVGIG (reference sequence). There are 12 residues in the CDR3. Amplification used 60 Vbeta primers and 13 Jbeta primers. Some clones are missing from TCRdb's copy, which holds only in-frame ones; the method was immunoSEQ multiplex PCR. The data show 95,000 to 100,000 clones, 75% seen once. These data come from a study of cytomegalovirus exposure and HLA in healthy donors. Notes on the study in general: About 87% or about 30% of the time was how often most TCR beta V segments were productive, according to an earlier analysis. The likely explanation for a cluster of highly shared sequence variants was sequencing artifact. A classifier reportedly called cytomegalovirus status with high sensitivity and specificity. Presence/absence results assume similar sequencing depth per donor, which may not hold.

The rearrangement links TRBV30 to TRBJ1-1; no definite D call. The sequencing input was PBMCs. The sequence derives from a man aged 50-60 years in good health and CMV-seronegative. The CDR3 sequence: CAWSPGLTEAFF. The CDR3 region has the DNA TGTGCCTGGAGTCCGGGTCTCACTGAAGCTTTCTTT.